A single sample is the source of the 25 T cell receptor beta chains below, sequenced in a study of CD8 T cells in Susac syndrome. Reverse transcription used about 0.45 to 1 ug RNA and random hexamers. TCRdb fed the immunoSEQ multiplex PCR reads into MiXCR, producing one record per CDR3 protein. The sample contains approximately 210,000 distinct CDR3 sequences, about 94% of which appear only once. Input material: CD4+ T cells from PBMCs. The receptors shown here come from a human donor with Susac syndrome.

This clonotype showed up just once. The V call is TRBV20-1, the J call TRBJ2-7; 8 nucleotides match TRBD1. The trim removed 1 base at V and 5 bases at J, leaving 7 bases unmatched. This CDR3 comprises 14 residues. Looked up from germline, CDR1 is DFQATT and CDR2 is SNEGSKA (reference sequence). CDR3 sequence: CSARADRGINEQYF. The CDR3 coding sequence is TGCAGTGCTAGAGCCGACAGGGGTATAAACGAGCAGTACTTC.

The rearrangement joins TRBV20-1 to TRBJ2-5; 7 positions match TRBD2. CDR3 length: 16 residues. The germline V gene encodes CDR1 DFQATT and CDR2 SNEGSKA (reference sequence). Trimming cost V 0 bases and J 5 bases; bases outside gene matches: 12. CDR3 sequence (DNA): TGCAGTGCTAGAGATAGATCGAGCGGGGATGGGGAGACCCAGTACTTC. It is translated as CSARDRSSGDGETQYF.

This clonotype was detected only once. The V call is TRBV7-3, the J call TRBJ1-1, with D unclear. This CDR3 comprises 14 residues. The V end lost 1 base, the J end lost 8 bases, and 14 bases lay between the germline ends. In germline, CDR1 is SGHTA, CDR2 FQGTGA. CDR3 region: CASSLNKGGPEAFF. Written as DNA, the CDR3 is TGTGCCAGCAGCTTAAATAAAGGAGGACCCGAAGCTTTCTTT.

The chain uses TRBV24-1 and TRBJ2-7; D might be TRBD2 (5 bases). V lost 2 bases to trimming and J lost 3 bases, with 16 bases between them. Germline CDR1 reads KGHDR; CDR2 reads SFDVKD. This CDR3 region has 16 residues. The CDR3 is CATSDCVGNLDYEQYF. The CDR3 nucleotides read TGTGCCACCAGTGATTGTGTCGGGAATCTAGACTACGAGCAGTACTTC.

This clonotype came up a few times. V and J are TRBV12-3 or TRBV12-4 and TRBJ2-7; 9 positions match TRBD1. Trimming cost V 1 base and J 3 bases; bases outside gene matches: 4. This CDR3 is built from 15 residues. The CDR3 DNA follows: TGTGCCAGCAGTTTAGACGGGACAGGGAGCTACGAGCAGTACTTC. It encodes CASSLDGTGSYEQYF.

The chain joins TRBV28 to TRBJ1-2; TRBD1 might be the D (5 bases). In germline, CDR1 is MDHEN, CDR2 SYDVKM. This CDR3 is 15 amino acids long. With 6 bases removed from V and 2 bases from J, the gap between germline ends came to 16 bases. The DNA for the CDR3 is TGTGCCAGCAGCCGCAGTGGGGCCACCAACTATGGCTACACCTTC. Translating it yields CASSRSGATNYGYTF.

The CDR3 region is CASSLGDRGREVDKNIQYF. CDR3 nucleotide sequence: TGTGCCAGCAGCCTGGGGGACAGGGGGCGCGAGGTAGACAAAAACATTCAGTACTTC. The chain carries TRBV7-9 and TRBJ2-4, with 12 positions matching TRBD1. With 5 bases clipped from V and 3 bases from J, the junction kept 14 bases outside the gene matches. Germline CDR1 and CDR2: SEHNR and FQNEAQ (reference sequence). The CDR3 length is 19 residues.

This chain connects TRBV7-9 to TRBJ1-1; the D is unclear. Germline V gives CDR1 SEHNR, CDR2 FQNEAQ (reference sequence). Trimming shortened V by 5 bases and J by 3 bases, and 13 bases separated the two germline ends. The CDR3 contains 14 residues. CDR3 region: CASSPGEEDTEAFF. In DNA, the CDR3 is TGTGCCAGCAGCCCCGGAGAGGAGGACACTGAAGCTTTCTTT. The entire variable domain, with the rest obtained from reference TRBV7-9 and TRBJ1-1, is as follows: DTGVSQNPRHKITKRGQNVTFRCDPISEHNRLYWYRQTLGQGPEFLTYFQNEAQLEKSRLLSDRFSAERPKGSFSTLEIQRTEQGDSAMYLCASSPGEEDTEAFFGQGTRLTVV.

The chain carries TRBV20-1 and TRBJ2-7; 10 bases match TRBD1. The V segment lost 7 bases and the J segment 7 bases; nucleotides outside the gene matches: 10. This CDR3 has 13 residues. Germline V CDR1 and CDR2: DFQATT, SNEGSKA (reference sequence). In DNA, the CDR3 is TGCAGTGTCACGCGGGACAGGGGCAGGGAGCAGTACTTC. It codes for CSVTRDRGREQYF.

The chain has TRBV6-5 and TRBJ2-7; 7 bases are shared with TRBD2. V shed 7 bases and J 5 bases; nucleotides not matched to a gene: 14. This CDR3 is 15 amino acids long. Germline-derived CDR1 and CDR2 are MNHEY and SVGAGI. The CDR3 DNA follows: TGTGCCAGCACCTACGGGACGCGGGGGATGAACGAGCAGTACTTC. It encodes CASTYGTRGMNEQYF.

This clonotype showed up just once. This chain's CDR3 is CASSLTSGDRTQYF. The CDR3, as DNA: TGCGCCAGCAGCTTGACTAGCGGGGATAGGACGCAGTATTTT. The chain carries TRBV5-1 and TRBJ2-3; 10 bases align to TRBD2. This CDR3 is 14 amino acids long. V lost 1 base, J lost 9 bases, and 5 bases stayed unmatched. Germline V gene lookup returns CDR1 SGHRS and CDR2 YFSETQ.

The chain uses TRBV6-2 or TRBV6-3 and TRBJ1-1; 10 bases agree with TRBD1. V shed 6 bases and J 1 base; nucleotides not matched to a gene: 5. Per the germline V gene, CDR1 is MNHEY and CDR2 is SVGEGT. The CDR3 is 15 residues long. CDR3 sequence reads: CASSRQGAPNTEAFF. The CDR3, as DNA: TGTGCCAGCAGCCGACAGGGGGCTCCGAACACTGAAGCTTTCTTT.

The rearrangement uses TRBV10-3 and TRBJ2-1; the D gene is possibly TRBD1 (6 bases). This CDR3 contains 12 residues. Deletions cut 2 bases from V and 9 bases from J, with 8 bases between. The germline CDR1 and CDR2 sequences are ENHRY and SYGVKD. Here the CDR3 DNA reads TGTGCCATCAGTGAGGGGGGCCGTGAGCAGTTCTTC. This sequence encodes CAISEGGREQFF.

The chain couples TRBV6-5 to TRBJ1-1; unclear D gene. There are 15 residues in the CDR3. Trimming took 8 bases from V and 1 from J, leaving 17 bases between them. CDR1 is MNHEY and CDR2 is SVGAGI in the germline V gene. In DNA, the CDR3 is TGTGCCAGCCACAACCTCGGGAGTTCGAACACTGAAGCTTTCTTT. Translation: CASHNLGSSNTEAFF.

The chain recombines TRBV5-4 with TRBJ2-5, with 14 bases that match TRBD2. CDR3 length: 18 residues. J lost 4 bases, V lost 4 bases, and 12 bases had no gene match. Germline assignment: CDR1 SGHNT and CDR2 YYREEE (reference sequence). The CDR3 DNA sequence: TGTGCCAGCAGCCAGGGACTAGCGGGGGCCGAAGGTGGAGAGACCCAGTACTTC. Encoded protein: CASSQGLAGAEGGETQYF.

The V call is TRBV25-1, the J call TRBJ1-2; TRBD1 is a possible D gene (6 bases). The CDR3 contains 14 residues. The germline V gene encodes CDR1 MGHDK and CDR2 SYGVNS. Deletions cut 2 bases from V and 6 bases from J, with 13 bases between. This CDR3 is CASSEAGVANGYTF. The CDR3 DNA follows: TGTGCCAGCAGTGAAGCAGGGGTCGCAAATGGCTACACCTTC.

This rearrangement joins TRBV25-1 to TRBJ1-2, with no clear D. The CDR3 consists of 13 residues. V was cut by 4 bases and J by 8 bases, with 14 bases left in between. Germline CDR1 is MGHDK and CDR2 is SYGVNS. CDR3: CASSGRTGGGYTF. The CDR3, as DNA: TGTGCCAGCAGTGGCCGGACTGGAGGGGGCTACACCTTC.

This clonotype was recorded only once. The CDR3 DNA sequence: TGCGCCAGCAGCGACCAGGGAACTATGAACACTGAAGCTTTCTTT. Protein: CASSDQGTMNTEAFF. The genes are TRBV4-3 and TRBJ1-1; TRBD1 might be the D (5 bases). Germline V lookup: CDR1 LGHNA, CDR2 YSLEER. This CDR3 has 15 residues. V was pared by 5 bases and J by 0 bases, with 13 bases between.

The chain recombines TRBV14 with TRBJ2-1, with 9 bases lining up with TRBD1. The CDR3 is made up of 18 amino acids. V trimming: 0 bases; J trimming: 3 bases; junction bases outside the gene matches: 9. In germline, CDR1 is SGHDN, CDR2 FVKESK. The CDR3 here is CASSQDGVRDRDYNEQFF. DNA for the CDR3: TGTGCCAGCAGCCAAGATGGTGTCCGGGACAGGGACTACAATGAGCAGTTCTTC.

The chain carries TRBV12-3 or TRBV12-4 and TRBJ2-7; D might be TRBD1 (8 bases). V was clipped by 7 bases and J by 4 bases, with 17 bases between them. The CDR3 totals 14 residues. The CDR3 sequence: CASTRTGREYEQYF. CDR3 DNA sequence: TGTGCCAGCACCCGGACAGGGCGGGAGTACGAGCAGTACTTC.

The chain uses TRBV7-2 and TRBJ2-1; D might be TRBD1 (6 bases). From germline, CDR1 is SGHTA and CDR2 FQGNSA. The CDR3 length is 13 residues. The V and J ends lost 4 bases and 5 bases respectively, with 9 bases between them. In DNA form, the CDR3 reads TGTGCCAGCAGCTATAACAGGGACAATGAGCAGTTCTTC. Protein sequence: CASSYNRDNEQFF. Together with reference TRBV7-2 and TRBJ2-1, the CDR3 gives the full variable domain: GAGVSQSPSNKVTEKGKDVELRCDPISGHTALYWYRQSLGQGLEFLIYFQGNSAPDKSGLPSDRFSAERTGGSVSTLTIQRTQQEDSAVYLCASSYNRDNEQFFGPGTRLTVL.

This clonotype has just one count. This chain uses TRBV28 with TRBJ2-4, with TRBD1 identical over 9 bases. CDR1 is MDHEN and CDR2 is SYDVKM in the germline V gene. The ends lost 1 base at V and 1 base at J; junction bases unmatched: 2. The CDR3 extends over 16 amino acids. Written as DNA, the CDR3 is TGTGCCAGCAGTTTATTCGGACAGGGGGCCAAAAACATTCAGTACTTC. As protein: CASSLFGQGAKNIQYF.

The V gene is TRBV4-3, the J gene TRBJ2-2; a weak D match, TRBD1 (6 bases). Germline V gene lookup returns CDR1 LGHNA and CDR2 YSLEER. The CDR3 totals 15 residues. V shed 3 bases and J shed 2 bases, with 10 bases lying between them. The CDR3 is CASSHRDKNTGELFF. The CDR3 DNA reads TGCGCCAGCAGCCACCGGGACAAAAACACCGGGGAGCTGTTTTTT.

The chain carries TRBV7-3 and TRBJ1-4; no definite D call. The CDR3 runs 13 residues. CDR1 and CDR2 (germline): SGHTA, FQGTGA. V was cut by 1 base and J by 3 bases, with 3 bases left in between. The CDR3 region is CASSLRPNEKLFF. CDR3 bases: TGTGCCAGCAGCTTAAGACCTAATGAAAAACTGTTTTTT.

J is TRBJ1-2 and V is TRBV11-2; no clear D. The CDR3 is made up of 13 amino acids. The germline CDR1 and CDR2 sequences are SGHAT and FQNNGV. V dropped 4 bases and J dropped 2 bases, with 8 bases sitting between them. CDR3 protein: CASSSTRNYGYTF. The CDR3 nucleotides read TGTGCCAGCAGCTCGACCCGGAACTATGGCTACACCTTC. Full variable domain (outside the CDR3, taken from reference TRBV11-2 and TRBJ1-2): EAGVAQSPRYKIIEKRQSVAFWCNPISGHATLYWYQQILGQGPKLLIQFQNNGVVDDSQLPKDRFSAERLKGVDSTLKIQPAKLEDSAVYLCASSSTRNYGYTFGSGTRLTVV.